This TCR beta chain was profiled in a study of regulatory T cells in long-lasting Graves disease (dated by TCRdb to the early 2020s). A note on the overall study: In the newly diagnosed Graves' disease group, patients had been taking antithyroid drugs for less than 3 months. This study used TCR sequencing and RNA sequencing of peripheral blood to compare persistent Graves' disease patients against newly diagnosed Graves' disease patients. The study was conducted in China and was registered as a clinical trial. A total of about 33 samples underwent TCR sequencing: about 13 from persistent and around 20 from newly diagnosed Graves' disease patients. The research as a whole found: Persistent patients shared more public clonotypes among themselves (2,741) than newly diagnosed patients did (about 970). The study examined only peripheral blood because the primary lesion, thyroid tissue, could not be accessed. The small sample size was acknowledged by the authors as a limitation that may reduce accuracy. Compared with newly diagnosed patients, patients with persistent Graves' disease had lower TCR Shannon entropy and fewer highly expanded clones, which suggests clonal expansion. Only the TCR beta chain was sequenced and analyzed. TRBV28, TRBJ1-2 and TRBJ2-5 were preferentially used in persistent disease, while TRBV20-1 and TRBJ2-1 were favored in newly diagnosed disease.

Library generation was performed with multiplex PCR. The sequencer was an Illumina HiSeq 4000. CDR3 regions were amplified by Arm-PCR with iRepertoire HTBI primers to construct TCR beta libraries. Before sequencing, the PCR products underwent gel purification. Turning to the authors' computational methods: Across samples, 60 to 70 TRBV and around 15 TRBJ segments were identified and used for gene usage analysis of CDR3 amino acid clonotypes. COPE and FqMerger were used to merge filtered high-quality paired reads into contigs. BLAST was used to align contigs to IMGT TRBV, TRBD and TRBJ reference genes, with CDR3 defined following IMGT. Any clonotype with a frequency above 0.1% was classified as a highly expanded clone. Shannon entropy served as the measure of repertoire diversity, while the Gini coefficient captured V-J evenness. A clonotype was considered public if more than one individual shared it. TCRdb trimmed public reads at Q25 via fastp, called clones via MiXCR and kept in-frame beta chains. Merged by CDR3 protein, the rows form single entries marked with the most common genes and DNA. These V and J calls rely on TCRdb rather than the paper's analysis. Recorded for this sample are 580,000 or so distinct CDR3 sequences; around 15% of them occurred a single time. The ten most abundant clones make up 9.5% to 15% of the sample.

This clonotype appeared many times. Its antigen is unknown. There are no base qualities to consult, and no much larger clone falls within one base. The CDR3 goes from the cysteine to the phenylalanine over 15 residues. Here the CDR3 DNA is all that survives: 45 bases in frame from base 1. V loses 4 bases of germline sequence and J loses 1 base, and the interval between the two ends is 13 bases. CDR1 and CDR2, looked up from the germline V gene, are SNHLY and FYNNEI. This specimen's time point label, per the study, means: newly diagnosed GD, antithyroid drugs for less than 3 months. RNA was extracted from PBMCs in TRIzol for both TCR sequencing and RNA sequencing. Graves' disease was diagnosed according to American Thyroid Association guidelines. The patients came from an endocrinology department in Xi'an, China. Each patient gave 8.5 to 9.5 milliliters of peripheral blood, collected in an EDTA anticoagulant tube. Ficoll Paque Plus density gradient separation was used to isolate PBMCs, and no further T cell sorting was performed. An Agilent 2100 Bioanalyzer and agarose gel were used to check RNA quality, while a NanoDrop 2000 measured RNA concentration.

These data were likewise used in another study, on T cells in Graves' hyperthyroidism and ophthalmopathy. As the second paper documents: Stable Graves' hyperthyroidism was defined as no progression to ophthalmopathy during 18 months of follow-up. Hyperthyroidism patients were newly diagnosed, had a disease duration of under 2 months, and were aged 18 to 65 years. The study excluded patients with uncontrolled infections, other autoimmune diseases, pregnancy or lactation. Diagnoses were based on clinical symptoms, serum thyroxine and TRAb, thyroid ultrasound and orbital computed tomography. A first-round RT-PCR of the TCR CDR3 used the HTBI primer set with the Qiagen OneStep RT-PCR kit. Most expanded thyroid clonotypes (frequency above 0.001) were also detected in blood, a finding suggesting that blood repertoires may reflect thyroid immune responses. A model built on a 13 V-J signature distinguished ophthalmopathy from stable hyperthyroidism, reaching roughly 88% sensitivity and 81.08% specificity in cross-validation and 80%/75% in testing. During validation, the model predicted progression to ophthalmopathy a median of around 7 months ahead of onset, with roughly 65% sensitivity and 72% to 85% specificity. To identify distinguishing TCR V-J signatures, a discovery cohort of around 100 patients was used, comprising 43 with Graves' ophthalmopathy and approximately 58 with stable Graves' hyperthyroidism. An independent validation cohort of about 20 hyperthyroidism patients and approximately 15 patients who later progressed to ophthalmopathy tested prospective prediction of ophthalmopathy. For training and testing, the 100 or so patients in the discovery cohort were randomly divided in a 7:3 ratio. In addition, the study compared T-cell repertoires in thyroid tissue and in blood from about 6 Graves' hyperthyroidism patients. After sampling, hyperthyroidism patients received methimazole starting at 30 mg daily, and ophthalmopathy patients received high-dose intravenous methylprednisolone. Libraries were constructed in a second round of multiplex PCR, after which size selection and purification were performed. Paired-end sequencing of the libraries was performed with 100 bp reads on an Illumina HiSeq2000. Raw data were processed with SOAPnuke, discarding reads with adapters, uncalled bases, mean Phred below 15, or no exact constant-primer or identifier match. High-quality paired reads were merged using COPE v1.2.5, and each unique nucleotide sequence was defined as a clonotype. MiTCR v1.1 was used to align clonotypes to the IMGT TRBV, TRBD and TRBJ reference segments. Only V-J combinations with frequency above 0.0001, covering about 99% of repertoires, were analysed. A TCS score was defined as the ratio between F50 (clonal expansion) and ExV (chaos), using BLOSUM62-based TCRdist between CDR3 peptides within each V-J. Welch's t-statistics and random forest reduced around 520 V-J features to 10 to 15, which were used in a naive Bayes classifier (R e1071). No statistical method was used to set the sample size in advance, and investigators knew the group allocation. According to the paper, TCR Vbeta CDR3 sequencing was carried out on 135 peripheral blood samples, which came from around 43 ophthalmopathy, some 73 hyperthyroidism and roughly 17 progressor patients.

The TCR sequence derives from a man younger than 35 with Graves disease. Donor details come from another sample of the same person, matched by shared clones. The specimen comprised peripheral blood mononuclear cells (PBMCs), sampled at new diagnosis, from a patient treated with antithyroid drugs. The sequence is built from TRBV2 and TRBJ1-1; no confident D gene assignment can be made. The sequenced DNA is TGTGCCAGCAGTGGAGGAACCGTCGCGAACACTGAAGCTTTCTTT. The encoded protein is CASSGGTVANTEAFF.